The clone carrying this T cell receptor beta chain was observed at least ten times. This record comes from a study of human T cells and chemical hapten exposure. Whole-study context: Recorded diagnoses among the mostly female patients were alopecia areata, totalis or universalis.

TCRdb redid the calling of the RACE reads with MiXCR, one entry per CDR3 protein. The sample lists roughly 94,000 distinct CDR3 sequences; about 9.3% were seen once. Time point specified: patch test 2, 6 weeks after DPC sensitization. Treatment specified: therapeutic diphenylcyclopropenone sensitization with weekly scalp DPC. Looked up from germline, CDR1 is LGHDT and CDR2 is YNNKEL (reference sequence). This CDR3 has 15 amino acids. The V segment lost 4 bases and the J segment 2 bases; nucleotides outside the gene matches: 5. The sequenced sample was whole blood, obtained in connection with sensitization to the hapten diphenylcyclopropenone (DPC). This receptor was obtained from a woman aged 40 to 50 with alopecia areata. Some clones in this sample may be carry-over from other donors' samples. The chain links TRBV3-1 to TRBJ2-1; 7 bases are a match to TRBD1. CDR3 nucleotide sequence: TGTGCCAGCAGCCCCAGACAGGGTACCTACAATGAGCAGTTCTTC. As protein: CASSPRQGTYNEQFF.